This passage covers 9 T cell receptor beta chains from one sample sequenced in a study of blood T cell repertoires in COVID-19. Data came from immunoSEQ multiplex PCR; TCRdb stores just in-frame clones and leaves some out. This sample has 300,000 to 350,000 clones, with 90% found just once. Sequenced: peripheral blood. The source is a woman between 35 and 50 years old with COVID-19, enrolled during active disease.

The CDR3 DNA reads as TGTGCCAGCAGCCAACAGGACAGGGACTCTGGCTACACCTTC. It is translated as CASSQQDRDSGYTF. The V call is TRBV4-2, the J call TRBJ1-2; TRBD1 aligns across 8 bases. CDR3 length: 14 amino acids. V dropped 2 bases and J dropped 7; count of bases not matched to a gene: 6. Germline CDR1 and CDR2: LGHNA and YNFKEQ.

The genes are TRBV6-2 or TRBV6-3 and TRBJ2-3; maybe TRBD2 (5 bases). Germline assignment: CDR1 MNHEY and CDR2 SVGEGT. The CDR3 runs 15 residues. V was cut by 5 bases and J by 3 bases, with 15 bases left in between. For the CDR3, the DNA is TGTGCCAGCAGTCAACGGGGTCAACGGACAGATACGCAGTATTTT. This encodes CASSQRGQRTDTQYF.

This CDR3 reads CASSPPVSGRLGTEAFF. CDR3 bases: TGTGCCAGCAGCCCGCCAGTTTCAGGGCGTTTGGGCACTGAAGCTTTCTTT. This chain joins TRBV5-4 and TRBJ1-1; a possible D gene is TRBD1 (5 bases). V gave up 4 bases and J gave up 4 bases, with 23 bases separating them. CDR3 length equals 17 residues. The V gene's germline CDR1 is SGHNT and CDR2 YYREEE (reference sequence).

About this clone: At the DNA level, this CDR3 is encoded by other sequences in the same sample as well. The chain recombines TRBV5-1 with TRBJ2-4, with D unresolved. This CDR3 contains 15 residues. V was cut by 0 bases and J by 0 bases, with 7 bases left in between. Germline V lookup: CDR1 SGHRS, CDR2 YFSETQ. The CDR3 loop is CASSLGASAKNIQYF. In DNA, the CDR3 is TGCGCCAGCAGCTTGGGAGCATCAGCCAAAAACATTCAGTACTTC.

V usage is TRBV4-1 and J usage is TRBJ2-2; TRBD2 agrees at 8 bases. The germline gives CDR1 MGHRA, CDR2 YSYEKL. The CDR3 has 15 amino acids. V lost 4 bases and J lost 1; bases outside the gene matches: 2. CDR3 bases: TGCGCCAGCAGCCCGCTAGCGGGGAACACCGGGGAGCTGTTTTTT. It specifies CASSPLAGNTGELFF.

This clone occurred a few times. The rearrangement uses TRBV5-1 and TRBJ1-2; 7 bases map to TRBD1. Germline trimming cut 0 bases from V and 3 bases from J; bases unmatched to any gene: 2. The CDR3 spans 14 residues. The germline gives CDR1 SGHRS, CDR2 YFSETQ. CDR3 region: CASSLDRGDYGYTF. The CDR3 bases are TGCGCCAGCAGCTTGGACAGGGGTGACTATGGCTACACCTTC.

The rearrangement uses TRBV5-1 and TRBJ2-7; D unresolved. CDR1 SGHRS and CDR2 YFSETQ come from the germline V gene. The V and J ends lost 2 bases and 3 bases respectively, with 12 bases between them. This CDR3 is built from 14 residues. This CDR3 reads CASSFGLVSYEQYF. CDR3 DNA: TGCGCCAGCAGCTTTGGCCTAGTAAGCTACGAGCAGTACTTC.

The V and J genes are TRBV21-1 and TRBJ1-1; no DNA check was done on the table's D call, TRBD1. TRBV21-1 is a pseudogene segment. The CDR3 has 14 residues. As DNA, the CDR3 is TGTGCCAGCAGCAACCTTCCAGGGAACACTGAAGCTTTCTTT. Translation gives CASSNLPGNTEAFF.

The gene calls are TRBV28 and TRBJ1-4; D is possibly TRBD1 (6 bases). CDR3 length equals 14 residues. Germline V gene sequence: CDR1 MDHEN, CDR2 SYDVKM. Trimming left V 5 bases short and J 7 bases short, with 14 bases between. In DNA, the CDR3 is TGTGCCAGCAGTCCCCCCCACAGGGCTGAAAAACTGTTTTTT. Protein: CASSPPHRAEKLFF.